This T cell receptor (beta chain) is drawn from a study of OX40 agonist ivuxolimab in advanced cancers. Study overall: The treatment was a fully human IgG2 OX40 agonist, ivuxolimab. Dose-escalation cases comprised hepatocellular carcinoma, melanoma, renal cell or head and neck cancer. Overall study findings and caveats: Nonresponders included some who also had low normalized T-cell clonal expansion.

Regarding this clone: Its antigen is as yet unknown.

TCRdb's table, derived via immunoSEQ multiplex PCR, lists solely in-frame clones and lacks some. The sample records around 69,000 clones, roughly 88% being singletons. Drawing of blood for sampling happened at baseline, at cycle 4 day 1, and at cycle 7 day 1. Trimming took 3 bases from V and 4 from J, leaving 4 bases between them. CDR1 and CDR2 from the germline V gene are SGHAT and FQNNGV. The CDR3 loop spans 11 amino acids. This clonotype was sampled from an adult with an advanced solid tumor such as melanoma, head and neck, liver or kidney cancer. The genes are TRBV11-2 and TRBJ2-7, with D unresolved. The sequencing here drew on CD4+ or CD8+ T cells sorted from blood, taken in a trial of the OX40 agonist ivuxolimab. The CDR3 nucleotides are TGTGCCAGCAGCTTCGTATACGAGCAGTACTTC. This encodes CASSFVYEQYF.